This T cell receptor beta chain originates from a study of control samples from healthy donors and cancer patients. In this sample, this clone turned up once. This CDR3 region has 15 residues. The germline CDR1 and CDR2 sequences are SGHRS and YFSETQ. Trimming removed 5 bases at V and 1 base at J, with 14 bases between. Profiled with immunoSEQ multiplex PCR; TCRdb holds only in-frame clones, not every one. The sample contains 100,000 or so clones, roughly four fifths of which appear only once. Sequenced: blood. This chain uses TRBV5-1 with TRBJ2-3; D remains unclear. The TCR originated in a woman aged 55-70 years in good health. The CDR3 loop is CASRPGRARTDTQYF. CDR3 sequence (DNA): TGCGCCAGCAGACCCGGACGGGCCCGCACAGATACGCAGTATTTT.